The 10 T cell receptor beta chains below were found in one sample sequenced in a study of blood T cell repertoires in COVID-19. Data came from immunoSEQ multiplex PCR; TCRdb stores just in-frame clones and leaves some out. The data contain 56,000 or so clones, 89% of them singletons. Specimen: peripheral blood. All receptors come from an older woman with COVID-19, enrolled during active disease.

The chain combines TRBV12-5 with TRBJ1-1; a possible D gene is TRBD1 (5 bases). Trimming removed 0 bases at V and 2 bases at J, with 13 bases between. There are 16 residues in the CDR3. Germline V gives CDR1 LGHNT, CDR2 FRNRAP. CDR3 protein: CASGLVLGQGNTEAFF. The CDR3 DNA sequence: TGTGCTAGTGGTTTGGTACTCGGGCAGGGAAACACTGAAGCTTTCTTT.

The CDR3 DNA is TGTGCCAGTAGTATAGATGCACTAGGACGGACCGGGGAGCTGTTTTTT. It encodes CASSIDALGRTGELFF. The J gene is TRBJ2-2, the V gene TRBV19; tentatively, D is TRBD2 (5 bases). The CDR3 sequence is 16 residues long. Germline V gene sequence: CDR1 LNHDA, CDR2 SQIVND (reference sequence). V lost 0 bases to trimming and J lost 5 bases, with 13 bases between them.

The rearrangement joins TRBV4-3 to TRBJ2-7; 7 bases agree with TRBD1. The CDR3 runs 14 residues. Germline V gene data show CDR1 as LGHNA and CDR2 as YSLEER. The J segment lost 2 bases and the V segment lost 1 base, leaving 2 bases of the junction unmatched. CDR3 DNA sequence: TGCGCCAGCAGCCAAGTACAGGGGCCCTACGAGCAGTACTTC. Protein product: CASSQVQGPYEQYF.

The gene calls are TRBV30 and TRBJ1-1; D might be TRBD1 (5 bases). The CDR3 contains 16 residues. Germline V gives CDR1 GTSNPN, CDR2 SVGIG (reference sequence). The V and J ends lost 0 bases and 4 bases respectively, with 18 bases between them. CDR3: CAWSVDLKGLVTEAFF. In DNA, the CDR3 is TGTGCCTGGAGTGTAGACTTGAAGGGGTTGGTCACTGAAGCTTTCTTT.

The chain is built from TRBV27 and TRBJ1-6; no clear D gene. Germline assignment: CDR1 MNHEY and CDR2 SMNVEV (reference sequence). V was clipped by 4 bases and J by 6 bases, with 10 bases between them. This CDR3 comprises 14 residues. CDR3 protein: CASSYLPVNSPLHF. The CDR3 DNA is TGTGCCAGCAGTTATCTTCCCGTTAATTCACCCCTCCACTTT.

As DNA, the CDR3 is TGTGCCTTCCGGGGAACTTATTTCTCTGGAAACACCATATATTTT. It codes for CAFRGTYFSGNTIYF. The V gene is TRBV30, the J gene TRBJ1-3; D not certain. The V end lost 7 bases, the J end lost 0 bases, and 16 bases lay between the germline ends. CDR1 GTSNPN and CDR2 SVGIG come from the germline V gene (reference sequence). The CDR3 contains 15 residues.

The CDR3 region is CASSIVGGRTGELFF. CDR3 coding DNA: TGTGCCAGTAGTATAGTGGGAGGGCGCACCGGGGAGCTGTTTTTT. J is TRBJ2-2 and V is TRBV19, with 7 bases identical to TRBD2. CDR3 length: 15 amino acids. The germline CDR1 and CDR2 sequences are LNHDA and SQIVND (reference sequence). V gave up 1 base and J gave up 4 bases; unmatched junction bases: 3.

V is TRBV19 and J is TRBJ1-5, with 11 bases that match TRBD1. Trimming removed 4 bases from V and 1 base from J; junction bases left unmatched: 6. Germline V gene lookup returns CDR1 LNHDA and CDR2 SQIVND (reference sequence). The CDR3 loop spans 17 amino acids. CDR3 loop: CASSTYGQGASNQPQHF. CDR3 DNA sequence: TGTGCCAGTAGTACCTATGGACAGGGGGCCAGCAATCAGCCCCAGCATTTT.

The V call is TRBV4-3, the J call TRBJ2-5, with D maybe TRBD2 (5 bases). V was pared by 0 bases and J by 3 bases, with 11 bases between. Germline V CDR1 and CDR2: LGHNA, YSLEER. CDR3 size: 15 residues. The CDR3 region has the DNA TGCGCCAGCAGCCAAGATAGCAGCGGTAAAGAGACCCAGTACTTC. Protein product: CASSQDSSGKETQYF.

The CDR3 sequence: CASSLLAGGPRYNEQFF. In nucleotides, the CDR3 is TGTGCCAGCAGCTTACTAGCGGGAGGGCCAAGGTACAATGAGCAGTTCTTC. J is TRBJ2-1 and V is TRBV7-2, with 12 bases aligning to TRBD2. V was clipped by 2 bases and J by 4 bases; unmatched bases: 6. Germline V gene lookup returns CDR1 SGHTA and CDR2 FQGNSA. The CDR3 is made up of 17 amino acids.